This T cell receptor (beta chain) is drawn from a study of blood T cell repertoires in COVID-19. Methods used by the authors: Reference gene primer amplification gave nucleated cell count estimates. TCRdb's copy holds only in-frame clones and misses some; the assay was immunoSEQ multiplex PCR. V and J calls and clone size are given by that table; D and trimming were obtained from the DNA. The sample comprises approximately 77,000 clones, more than 80% of which are singletons, and less than 6% rests with the top ten. The source is a woman in her seventies with acute or convalescent COVID-19. The sequenced material came from peripheral blood.

CDR3: CASSSQGYNSPLHF. In nucleotides, the CDR3 is TGTGCCAGCAGTTCCCAGGGCTATAATTCACCCCTCCACTTT. The chain carries TRBV27 and TRBJ1-6; tentative D call: TRBD1 (5 bases). V lost 4 bases and J 3 bases, leaving 7 bases between the germline ends. The CDR3 loop spans 14 amino acids. Germline CDR1 reads MNHEY; CDR2 reads SMNVEV (reference sequence).